A selection of T cell receptor beta chains follows, all from one sample in a study of blood T cell repertoires in COVID-19. Sequencing used immunoSEQ multiplex PCR; TCRdb keeps in-frame clones, though not all of them. Of about 280,000 clones in the sample, around 87% were seen once. The source material was peripheral blood. The source of these receptors is a woman aged 50 to 65 who had recovered from COVID-19. The CDR3 runs from the conserved cysteine through the conserved F or W. Fields, in order: clone size, D gene, V gene, J gene, CDR3 protein, CDR3 DNA. D genes are given only for firm matches. Clone size, where shown, is once, few, many, or a class for clones that have expanded.

clone size: -; D gene: TRBD2; V gene: TRBV7-9; J gene: TRBJ2-1; CDR3 protein: CASSFTGLAGEQFF; CDR3 DNA: TGTGCCAGCAGCTTCACGGGACTAGCTGGTGAGCAGTTCTTC
clone size: -; D gene: -; V gene: TRBV11-2; J gene: TRBJ2-3; CDR3 protein: CASSLDRGTDTQYF; CDR3 DNA: TGTGCCAGCAGCTTAGACAGGGGCACAGATACGCAGTATTTT
clone size: -; D gene: TRBD1; V gene: TRBV27; J gene: TRBJ1-2; CDR3 protein: CASSLSPGQTFNYGYTF; CDR3 DNA: TGTGCCAGCAGTTTGTCCCCGGGACAGACTTTTAACTATGGCTACACCTTC
clone size: -; D gene: -; V gene: TRBV13; J gene: TRBJ2-2; CDR3 protein: CASSIGLNTGELFF; CDR3 DNA: TGTGCCAGCAGCATCGGACTTAACACCGGGGAGCTGTTTTTT
clone size: -; D gene: -; V gene: TRBV5-1; J gene: TRBJ1-3; CDR3 protein: CASSLRSGVISGNTIYF; CDR3 DNA: TGCGCCAGCAGCTTAAGGTCTGGAGTGATCTCTGGAAACACCATATATTTT
clone size: -; D gene: -; V gene: TRBV19; J gene: TRBJ2-2; CDR3 protein: CASMAGQFTGELFF; CDR3 DNA: TGTGCCAGTATGGCAGGACAATTCACCGGGGAGCTGTTTTTT
clone size: once; D gene: -; V gene: TRBV4-2; J gene: TRBJ1-1; CDR3 protein: CASSENMRGRDTEAFF; CDR3 DNA: TGTGCCAGCAGCGAAAACATGCGGGGGCGAGACACTGAAGCTTTCTTT
clone size: -; D gene: TRBD2; V gene: TRBV7-9; J gene: TRBJ2-3; CDR3 protein: CASSLGLAGLNTQYF; CDR3 DNA: TGTGCCAGCAGCTTAGGACTAGCGGGGTTAAATACGCAGTATTTT
clone size: -; D gene: TRBD2; V gene: TRBV5-1; J gene: TRBJ2-2; CDR3 protein: CASSYFSGRASGELFF; CDR3 DNA: TGCGCCAGCAGCTATTTTAGCGGGAGGGCCTCCGGGGAGCTGTTTTTT
clone size: -; D gene: TRBD2; V gene: TRBV4-2; J gene: TRBJ2-3; CDR3 protein: CASSQDLSASGGLDTQYF; CDR3 DNA: TGTGCCAGCAGCCAAGATCTTTCGGCTAGCGGGGGTTTAGATACGCAGTATTTT
clone size: few; D gene: TRBD1; V gene: TRBV2; J gene: TRBJ1-1; CDR3 protein: CASSDGTGPFGAFF; CDR3 DNA: TGTGCCAGCAGTGACGGGACAGGGCCTTTTGGGGCTTTCTTT
clone size: -; D gene: -; V gene: TRBV9; J gene: TRBJ1-3; CDR3 protein: CASSPSPGWAGNTIYF; CDR3 DNA: TGTGCCAGCAGCCCCAGTCCCGGGTGGGCTGGAAACACCATATATTTT
clone size: -; D gene: TRBD1; V gene: TRBV28; J gene: TRBJ2-3; CDR3 protein: CASSSHRGADTQYF; CDR3 DNA: TGTGCCAGCAGTTCCCACAGGGGGGCAGATACGCAGTATTTT
clone size: -; D gene: TRBD1; V gene: TRBV29-1; J gene: TRBJ1-5; CDR3 protein: CSVTGGNSNQPQHF; CDR3 DNA: TGCAGCGTAACAGGGGGGAATAGCAATCAGCCCCAGCATTTT